This passage covers 25 T cell receptor beta chains from one sample sequenced in a study of T cell repertoires in cytomegalovirus infection. From the reads, TCRdb called clonotypes with MiXCR, one entry per CDR3 protein. Of hundreds of thousands of distinct CDR3 sequences in the sample, around 31% were seen once. Antigens for these TCRs are unknown. Specimen: cultured CD8+ T cells from PBMCs, collected from culture after CMV antigen stimulation. The receptors originated from a human donor in good health (CMV status not recorded). Some clones in this sample may be carry-over from other donors' samples.

The chain has TRBV13 and TRBJ2-4; 8 bases fit TRBD2. The CDR3 runs 14 residues. Germline trimming cut 5 bases from V and 8 bases from J; bases unmatched to any gene: 8. The germline CDR1 and CDR2 sequences are PRHDT and FYEKMQ (reference sequence). The CDR3 spells CASSQGRGGYIQYF. The CDR3 DNA follows: TGTGCCAGCAGCCAGGGGCGCGGGGGGTACATTCAGTACTTC.

J is TRBJ2-2 and V is TRBV9; 8 nucleotides match TRBD2. Trimming cost V 3 bases and J 0 bases; bases outside gene matches: 1. This CDR3 is 15 amino acids long. The germline V gene encodes CDR1 SGDLS and CDR2 YYNGEE. CDR3 in DNA: TGTGCCAGCAGCGAGGGACTAGCGAACACCGGGGAGCTGTTTTTT. Its protein is CASSEGLANTGELFF.

This chain connects TRBV4-3 to TRBJ2-1, with 10 bases fitting TRBD1. Germline trimming cut 4 bases from V and 6 bases from J; bases unmatched to any gene: 6. Germline CDR1 reads LGHNA; CDR2 reads YSLEER. The CDR3 has 15 amino acids. CDR3: CASSRSGTGVNEQFF. For the CDR3, the DNA is TGCGCCAGCAGCCGCTCCGGGACAGGGGTCAATGAGCAGTTCTTC.

This chain links TRBV4-1 with TRBJ2-7; tentatively, D is TRBD2 (6 bases). V was trimmed by 4 bases and J by 0 bases, leaving 19 bases between them. Germline V gene lookup returns CDR1 MGHRA and CDR2 YSYEKL. The CDR3 length is 17 residues. CDR3 region: CASSPAEGSGYSYEQYF. CDR3 nucleotide sequence: TGCGCCAGCAGCCCCGCGGAGGGGTCGGGATACTCCTACGAGCAGTACTTC.

This clonotype was seen a few times. The V call is TRBV11-1, the J call TRBJ1-2; TRBD1 is a possible D gene (6 bases). Trimming stripped 6 bases from V and 8 bases from J, with 19 bases between. Germline CDR1 reads SGHAT; CDR2 reads FQDESV (reference sequence). The CDR3 loop spans 14 amino acids. CDR3 nucleotides: TGTGCCAGCAGGGACATCAGGGGACTGCTGGGCTACACCTTC. Translation gives CASRDIRGLLGYTF.

The rearrangement links TRBV6-5 to TRBJ1-2; D is undetermined. This CDR3 comprises 13 residues. Looked up from germline, CDR1 is MNHEY and CDR2 is SVGAGI. Trimming cost V 5 bases and J 8 bases, with 15 bases left between them. Here the CDR3 reads CASSHWTQHGYTF. CDR3 in DNA: TGTGCCAGCAGTCACTGGACCCAACACGGCTACACCTTC.

Here the CDR3 reads CASSPLGRGEDYGYTF. DNA for the CDR3: TGTGCCAGCAGTCCTCTCGGGAGGGGTGAAGACTATGGCTACACCTTC. This chain links TRBV27 with TRBJ1-2, with a possible D match to TRBD1 (5 bases). There are 16 residues in the CDR3. The germline gives CDR1 MNHEY, CDR2 SMNVEV (reference sequence). V was pared by 5 bases and J by 3 bases, with 19 bases between.

CDR3 loop: CASTPGGLLGMNTEAFF. CDR3 nucleotides: TGTGCCAGCACTCCTGGGGGGTTATTAGGAATGAACACTGAAGCTTTCTTT. V and J are TRBV12-3 or TRBV12-4 and TRBJ1-1, with D maybe TRBD1 (5 bases). This CDR3 is built from 17 residues. V lost 7 bases and J lost 0, with 21 bases in between.

The rearrangement joins TRBV14 to TRBJ2-3; D is ambiguous. The CDR3 spans 12 residues. V was pared by 1 base and J by 5 bases, with 4 bases between. The germline V gene encodes CDR1 SGHDN and CDR2 FVKESK. The chain's CDR3 is CASSQARDTQYF. CDR3 in DNA: TGTGCCAGCAGCCAAGCCAGAGATACGCAGTATTTT.

This clonotype turned up a few times. CDR3 in DNA: TGCAGTGCTAGAAGTTGGGCGGGGTGGGGGACTGAGCAGTTCTTC. This gives the protein CSARSWAGWGTEQFF. V gene TRBV20-1 combines with J gene TRBJ2-1, with a possible D match to TRBD2 (6 bases). The CDR3 runs 15 residues. V was shortened by 2 bases and J by 9 bases, with 20 bases between the two germline ends. Germline lookup yields CDR1 DFQATT and CDR2 SNEGSKA (reference sequence).

This clonotype was seen many times. The chain carries TRBV7-2 and TRBJ1-1; TRBD1 matches at 9 bases. The CDR3 has 17 residues. From germline, CDR1 is SGHTA and CDR2 FQGNSA. Trimming at V came to 5 bases and at J to 2 bases, leaving 12 bases not matched to a gene. CDR3 residues: CASSPSGGTGLNTEAFF. CDR3 sequence (DNA): TGTGCCAGCAGCCCCTCAGGAGGGACAGGGCTTAACACTGAAGCTTTCTTT. The full variable domain, completed using reference TRBV7-2 and TRBJ1-1, is GAGVSQSPSNKVTEKGKDVELRCDPISGHTALYWYRQSLGQGLEFLIYFQGNSAPDKSGLPSDRFSAERTGGSVSTLTIQRTQQEDSAVYLCASSPSGGTGLNTEAFFGQGTRLTVV.

The chain employs TRBV6-5 and TRBJ1-2, with D possibly matching TRBD1 (6 bases). The CDR3 is made up of 15 amino acids. Germline V gives CDR1 MNHEY, CDR2 SVGAGI. The V end lost 6 bases, the J end lost 2 bases, and 16 bases lay between the germline ends. Written as DNA, the CDR3 is TGTGCCAGCAGCCCCGAACGCGACAGGAACTATGGCTACACCTTC. This sequence encodes CASSPERDRNYGYTF.

V and J are TRBV4-1 and TRBJ2-1, with TRBD1 matching 9 bases. The CDR3 runs 15 residues. CDR1 and CDR2 from the germline V gene are MGHRA and YSYEKL. The V gene end was trimmed by 1 base and the J gene end by 6 bases; junction bases not matched to a gene: 4. Written as DNA, the CDR3 is TGCGCCAGCAGCCAAGCCCGGGACAGGGTCAATGAGCAGTTCTTC. This sequence encodes CASSQARDRVNEQFF.

The chain joins TRBV4-1 to TRBJ1-2; 9 nucleotides align to TRBD1. The trim removed 3 bases at V and 3 bases at J, leaving 5 bases unmatched. Germline CDR1 and CDR2: MGHRA and YSYEKL. This CDR3 comprises 15 residues. The CDR3 region is CASSQNRGQDYGYTF. For the CDR3, the DNA is TGCGCCAGCAGCCAGAACAGGGGGCAAGACTATGGCTACACCTTC.

This clonotype was recorded many times. This chain joins TRBV6-1 and TRBJ2-3; 8 bases agree with TRBD1. This CDR3 has 15 amino acids. Unmatched junction bases numbered 7, after V lost 4 bases and J lost 4 bases. The V gene's germline CDR1 is MNHNS and CDR2 SASEGT. CDR3 sequence (DNA): TGTGCCAGCAGTGGGGCAGGGGGCGTCCCAGATACGCAGTATTTT. Protein product: CASSGAGGVPDTQYF.

This clonotype was counted a few times. The J gene is TRBJ2-1, the V gene TRBV27; TRBD2 might be the D (6 bases). Germline CDR1 reads MNHEY; CDR2 reads SMNVEV (reference sequence). Deletions cut 8 bases from V and 4 bases from J, with 9 bases between. The CDR3 extends over 12 amino acids. The CDR3 sequence is CASGTFYNEQFF. DNA of the CDR3: TGTGCCAGCGGGACTTTTTACAATGAGCAGTTCTTC.

The sample holds a few counts of this clonotype. The chain joins TRBV7-6 to TRBJ2-1; a possible D gene is TRBD2 (6 bases). The CDR3 is 16 residues long. CDR1 is SGHVS and CDR2 is FNYEAQ in the germline V gene. V dropped 1 base and J dropped 1 base, with 11 bases sitting between them. CDR3 in DNA: TGTGCCAGCAGCTTAGAATCGGGGGTTTCCTACAATGAGCAGTTCTTC. Protein product: CASSLESGVSYNEQFF.

The chain links TRBV27 to TRBJ2-1, with a weak D call TRBD2 (6 bases). This CDR3 spans 16 amino acids. From germline, CDR1 is MNHEY and CDR2 SMNVEV (reference sequence). V lost 9 bases to trimming and J lost 0 bases, with 18 bases between them. The CDR3 DNA reads TGTGCCAGTCGGCCCCATGGGGGGAGCTCCTACAATGAGCAGTTCTTC. Its translation: CASRPHGGSSYNEQFF.

The genes are TRBV6-5 and TRBJ2-5, with D unclear. This CDR3 contains 15 residues. Trimming removed 5 bases from V and 1 base from J, with 14 bases in between. CDR1 is MNHEY, CDR2 SVGAGI, per germline. The CDR3 is CASSDIGFLQETQYF. CDR3 coding DNA: TGTGCCAGCAGTGATATTGGCTTTCTCCAAGAGACCCAGTACTTC.

Here the CDR3 reads CASSRYSPGQMNTEAFF. The CDR3 DNA reads TGTGCCAGCAGTCGATACTCCCCGGGACAGATGAACACTGAAGCTTTCTTT. The genes are TRBV6-2 or TRBV6-3 and TRBJ1-1; 7 bases line up with TRBD1. The CDR3 runs 17 residues. Trimming cost V 5 bases and J 0 bases; bases outside gene matches: 12. Germline CDR1 MNHEY, CDR2 SVGEGT.

This clonotype was observed a single time. At one end, the junction sequence differs from germline, possibly due to a read error. The CDR3 bases are TGTGCCAGCAGCGAAGAGATTGCAACTAATGAAAAACTGTTTTTT. This encodes CASSEEIATNEKLFF. The chain is built from TRBV2 and TRBJ1-4; D not resolved. The CDR3 extends over 15 amino acids. Germline loops: CDR1 SNHLY, CDR2 FYNNEI.

The rearrangement links TRBV6-2 or TRBV6-3 to TRBJ2-7; D not resolved. The V gene's germline CDR1 is MNHEY and CDR2 SVGEGT. This CDR3 has 13 amino acids. For the CDR3, the DNA is TGTACCAGCAGCCAGACCTTGGGCTACGAGCAGTACGTC. Protein: CTSSQTLGYEQYV.

This clonotype has just a few counts. CDR3: CASRTQGANYGYTF. CDR3 DNA sequence: TGTGCCAGCAGAACTCAGGGGGCTAACTATGGCTACACCTTC. The chain carries TRBV27 and TRBJ1-2, with 7 bases lining up with TRBD1. J gave up 0 bases and V 6 bases, and 4 bases lay outside the gene matches. Germline V lookup: CDR1 MNHEY, CDR2 SMNVEV (reference sequence). The CDR3 length is 14 residues.

A remark on this clonotype: A read error may be the cause here, since a much bigger clone is one base away. The J gene is TRBJ2-3, the V gene TRBV7-8; 7 bases map to TRBD2. The V segment lost 1 base and the J segment 1 base; nucleotides outside the gene matches: 5. The CDR3 length is 16 residues. Per germline, CDR1 SGHVS and CDR2 FQNEAQ. The CDR3 coding sequence is TGTGCCAGCAGCTTAGAGTCGGGGAGGGGCACAGATACGCAGTATTTT. As protein: CASSLESGRGTDTQYF.

The chain uses TRBV6-6 and TRBJ2-7; D call uncertain. The V gene's germline CDR1 is MNHNY and CDR2 SVGAGI (reference sequence). The CDR3 has 15 amino acids. The V end lost 2 bases, the J end lost 2 bases, and 13 bases lay between the germline ends. CDR3 in DNA: TGTGCCAGCAGTTACCTCGCCAGCTCTACCTACGAGCAGTACTTC. Its translation is CASSYLASSTYEQYF.